The T cell receptor (beta chain) described here comes from a study of T cell responses to AZD1222 COVID-19 vaccine. Profiling relied on immunoSEQ multiplex PCR, and the TCRdb table lists in-frame clones only, not all of them. The data show 110,000 to 150,000 clones, about 93% seen once. The CDR3 totals 13 residues. Germline-derived CDR1 and CDR2 are MNHNS and SASEGT. The V gene lost 2 bases and the J gene lost 0 bases, with 4 bases spanning the gap. The chain couples TRBV6-1 to TRBJ1-1; D uncertain. The source is an adult in good health. The material sequenced was peripheral blood, taken on day 0 of AZD1222 vaccination. The CDR3 region has the DNA TGTGCCAGCAGTGAAACGCTGAACACTGAAGCTTTCTTT. Amino acid sequence: CASSETLNTEAFF.